This is a list of T cell receptor beta chains from one sample in a study of response to subunit inactivated influenza vaccine. Each CDR3 protein gets one entry after TCRdb re-called the RT-PCR reads with MiXCR. The sample contains around 480,000 distinct CDR3 sequences, 10% to 11% of which appear only once. This specimen was PBMCs from blood, taken 45 days after vaccination. These receptors were taken from a man aged 45-65 years who received an inactivated influenza vaccine. The CDR3 runs from the conserved cysteine through the conserved F or W. A D gene is named only where the DNA matches it firmly. Only part of the rows carry a size: once, few, many, or a class if the clone is expanded.

D gene	V gene	clone size	J gene	CDR3 DNA	CDR3 protein
-	TRBV27	-	TRBJ2-1	TGTGCCAGCAGTATTACCGGACCTTACAATGAGCAGTTCTTC	CASSITGPYNEQFF
-	TRBV7-9	few	TRBJ1-2	TGTGCCAGCAGCTCCTCGGACCCGGGAGTAAATGGCTACACCTTC	CASSSSDPGVNGYTF
-	TRBV11-2	-	TRBJ1-6	TGTGCCAGCAGCCCAGCGGGCCAGATCGGCTCACCCCTCCACTTT	CASSPAGQIGSPLHF
-	TRBV5-1	many	TRBJ2-5	TGCGCCAGCAGCTCCCTGTTCGGTTGGGAGACCCAGTACTTC	CASSSLFGWETQYF
-	TRBV2	-	TRBJ1-1	TGTGCCAGCAGTCTGGACACAGGATGGACTGAAGCTTTCTTT	CASSLDTGWTEAFF
-	TRBV5-1	-	TRBJ1-1	TGCGCCAGCGGTGATGGGGGGACACTCCTCACTGAAGCTTTCTTT	CASGDGGTLLTEAFF
TRBD2	TRBV4-3	-	TRBJ2-1	TGCGCCAGCAGCCAAGATAACAGCGGGAGCTCCTACAATGAGCAGTTCTTC	CASSQDNSGSSYNEQFF
-	TRBV7-2	-	TRBJ2-1	TGTGCCAGCACCAAGACAGACAATGAGCAGTTCTTC	CASTKTDNEQFF
-	TRBV14	-	TRBJ1-1	TGTGCCAGCAGCCAAGATCACAAGGGCACTGAAGCTTTCTTT	CASSQDHKGTEAFF
-	TRBV4-2	few	TRBJ1-4	TGTGCCAGCAGCAGTAGCTTACGGGGGGCGAACCTTGCAACTAATGAAAAACTGTTTTTT	CASSSSLRGANLATNEKLFF
-	TRBV7-9	-	TRBJ2-3	TGTGCCAGCAGTAACCTCGGCACAGATACGCAGTATTTT	CASSNLGTDTQYF
TRBD1	TRBV20-1	few	TRBJ2-5	TGCAGTGCTTCCCCGACAGGGACAAAAGAGACCCAGTACTTC	CSASPTGTKETQYF
-	TRBV6-1	-	TRBJ1-1	TGTGCCAGCAGCGAAGCCGGCGGGTGGGGCACTGAAGCTTTCTTT	CASSEAGGWGTEAFF
TRBD1	TRBV28	many	TRBJ1-4	TGTGCCAGCAGTAGACAGGGGAATAATGAAAAACTGTTTTTT	CASSRQGNNEKLFF
-	TRBV12-3/TRBV12-4	many	TRBJ1-3	TGTGCCAGCAGTTTGGGTCTGATCGGAAACACCATATATTTT	CASSLGLIGNTIYF
-	TRBV5-1	many	TRBJ2-6	TGCGCCAGCAGCTTGGGGGGGACCGGGGCCAACGTCCTGACTTTC	CASSLGGTGANVLTF
-	TRBV20-1	-	TRBJ2-7	TGCAGTGGCTCGAAAGGACAGTTCTACGAGCAGTACTTC	CSGSKGQFYEQYF
-	TRBV3-1	few	TRBJ2-7	TGTGCCAGCAGCCCCCCAGGGGTCAGACCCTACGAGCAGTACTTC	CASSPPGVRPYEQYF
-	TRBV30	-	TRBJ2-1	TGTGCCTGGAGTGTACTCGCGGGGCTCGGGGGAAATGAGCAGTTCTTC	CAWSVLAGLGGNEQFF
TRBD1	TRBV11-2	few	TRBJ2-7	TGTGCCAGCAGCTTAGGAGGACAGGGGGCAGGCTACGAGCAGTACTTC	CASSLGGQGAGYEQYF
TRBD2	TRBV5-1	-	TRBJ2-7	TGCGCCAGCAGCTTTGAGCGGGAGGGAGGCGAGCAGTACTTC	CASSFEREGGEQYF
TRBD1	TRBV7-9	-	TRBJ2-3	TGTGCCAGCAGCTCCCGACAGGGGGATTATGACGATACGCAGTATTTT	CASSSRQGDYDDTQYF
TRBD1	TRBV4-2	-	TRBJ1-2	TGTGCCAGCAGCCAAGCGGCGGGACAGGGAGGGGACTATGGCTACACCTTC	CASSQAAGQGGDYGYTF
TRBD2	TRBV7-2	few	TRBJ2-1	TGTGCCAGCAGCTTTCGGACTAGCGGACCCCAGGTGGCGTTCTTC	CASSFRTSGPQVAFF
-	TRBV7-9	-	TRBJ2-5	TGTGCCAGCAGCTCCTTCCATGATCTAACAGGACTTAGGGGCCAGTACTTC	CASSSFHDLTGLRGQYF